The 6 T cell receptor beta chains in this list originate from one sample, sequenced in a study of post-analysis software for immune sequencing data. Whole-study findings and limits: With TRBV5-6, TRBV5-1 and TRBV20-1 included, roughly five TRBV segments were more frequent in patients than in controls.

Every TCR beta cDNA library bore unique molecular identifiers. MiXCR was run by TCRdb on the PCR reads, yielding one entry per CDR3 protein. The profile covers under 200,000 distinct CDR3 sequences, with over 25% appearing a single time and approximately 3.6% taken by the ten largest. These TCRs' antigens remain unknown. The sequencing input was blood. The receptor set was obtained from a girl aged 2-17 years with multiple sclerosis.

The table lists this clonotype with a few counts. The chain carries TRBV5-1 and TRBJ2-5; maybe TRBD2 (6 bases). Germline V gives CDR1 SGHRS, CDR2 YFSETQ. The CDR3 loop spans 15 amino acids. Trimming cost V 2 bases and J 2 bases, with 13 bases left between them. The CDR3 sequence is CASSFLSGTQETQYF. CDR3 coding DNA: TGCGCCAGCAGCTTCTTATCCGGGACTCAAGAGACCCAGTACTTC.

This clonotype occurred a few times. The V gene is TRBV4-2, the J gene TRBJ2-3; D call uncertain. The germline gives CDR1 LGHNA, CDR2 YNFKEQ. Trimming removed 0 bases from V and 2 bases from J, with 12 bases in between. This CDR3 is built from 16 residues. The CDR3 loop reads CASSQDPFAATDTQYF. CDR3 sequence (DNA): TGTGCCAGCAGCCAAGATCCCTTCGCCGCCACAGATACGCAGTATTTT.

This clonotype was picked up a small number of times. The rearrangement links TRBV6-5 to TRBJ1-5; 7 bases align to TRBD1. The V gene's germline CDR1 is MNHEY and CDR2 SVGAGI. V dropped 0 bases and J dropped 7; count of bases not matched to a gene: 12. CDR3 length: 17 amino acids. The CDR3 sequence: CASSYSKVEGARQPQHF. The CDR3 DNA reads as TGTGCCAGCAGTTACTCGAAGGTGGAGGGGGCGAGGCAGCCCCAGCATTTT.

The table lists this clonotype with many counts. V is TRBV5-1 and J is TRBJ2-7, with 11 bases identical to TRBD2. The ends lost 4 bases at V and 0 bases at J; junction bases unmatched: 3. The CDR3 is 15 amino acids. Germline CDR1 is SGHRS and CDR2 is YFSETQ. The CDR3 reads CASSVTSGSSYEQYF. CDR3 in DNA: TGCGCCAGCAGCGTCACTAGCGGGAGCTCCTACGAGCAGTACTTC.

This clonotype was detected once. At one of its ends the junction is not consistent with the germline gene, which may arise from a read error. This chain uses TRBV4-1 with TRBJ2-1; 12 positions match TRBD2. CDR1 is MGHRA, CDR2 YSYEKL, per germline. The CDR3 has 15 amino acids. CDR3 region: CASRSSGGAHNERFF. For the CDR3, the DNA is TGCGCCAGCAGATCTAGCGGGGGGGCCCACAATGAGCGGTTCTTC.

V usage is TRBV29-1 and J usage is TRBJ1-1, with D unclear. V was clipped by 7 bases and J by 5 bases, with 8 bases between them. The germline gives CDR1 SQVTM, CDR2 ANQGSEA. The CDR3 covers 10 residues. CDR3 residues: CSAGRTEAFF. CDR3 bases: TGCAGCGCTGGAAGGACTGAAGCTTTCTTT.